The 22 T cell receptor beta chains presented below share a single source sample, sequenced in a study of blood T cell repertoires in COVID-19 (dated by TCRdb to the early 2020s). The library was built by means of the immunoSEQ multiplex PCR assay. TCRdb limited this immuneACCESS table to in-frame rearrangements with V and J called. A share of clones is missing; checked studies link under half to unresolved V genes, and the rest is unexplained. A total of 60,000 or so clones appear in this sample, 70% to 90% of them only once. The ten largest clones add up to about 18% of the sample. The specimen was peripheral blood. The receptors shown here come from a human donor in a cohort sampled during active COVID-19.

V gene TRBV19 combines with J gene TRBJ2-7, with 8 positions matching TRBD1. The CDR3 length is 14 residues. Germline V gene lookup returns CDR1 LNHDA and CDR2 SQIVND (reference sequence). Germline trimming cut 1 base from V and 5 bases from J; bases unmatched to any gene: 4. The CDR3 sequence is CASSIGTGTHEQYF. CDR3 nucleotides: TGTGCCAGTAGTATAGGGACAGGGACCCACGAGCAGTACTTC.

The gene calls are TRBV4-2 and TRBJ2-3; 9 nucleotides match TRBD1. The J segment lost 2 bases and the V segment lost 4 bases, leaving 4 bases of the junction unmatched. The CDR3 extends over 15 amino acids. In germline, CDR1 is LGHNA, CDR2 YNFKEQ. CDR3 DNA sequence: TGTGCCAGCAGCCGGGACAGGGAAACCACAGATACGCAGTATTTT. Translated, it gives CASSRDRETTDTQYF.

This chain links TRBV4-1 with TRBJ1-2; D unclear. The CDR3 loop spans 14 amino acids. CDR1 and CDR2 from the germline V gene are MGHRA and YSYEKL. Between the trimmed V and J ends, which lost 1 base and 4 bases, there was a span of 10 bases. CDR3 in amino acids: CASSQAILGYGYTF. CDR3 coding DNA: TGCGCCAGCAGCCAAGCAATTCTAGGCTATGGCTACACCTTC.

In nucleotides, the CDR3 is TGTGCCAGCAGCGTCGACGGCGGGGTTAGCACAGATACGCAGTATTTT. Translating gives CASSVDGGVSTDTQYF. The chain carries TRBV9 and TRBJ2-3; a weak D match, TRBD2 (6 bases). The V and J ends lost 2 bases and 0 bases respectively, with 13 bases between them. CDR3 size: 16 residues. Germline CDR1 SGDLS, CDR2 YYNGEE.

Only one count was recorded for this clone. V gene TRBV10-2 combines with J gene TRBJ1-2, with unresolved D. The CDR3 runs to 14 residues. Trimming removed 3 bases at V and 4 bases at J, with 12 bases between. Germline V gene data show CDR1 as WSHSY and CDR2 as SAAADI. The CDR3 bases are TGCGCCAGCAGTGAAATGCAGGTTGGCTATGGCTACACCTTC. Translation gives CASSEMQVGYGYTF.

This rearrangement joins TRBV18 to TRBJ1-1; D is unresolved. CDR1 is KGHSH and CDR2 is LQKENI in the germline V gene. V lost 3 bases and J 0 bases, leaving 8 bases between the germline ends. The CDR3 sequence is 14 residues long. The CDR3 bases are TGTGCCAGCTCACCGCTGACACTGAACACTGAAGCTTTCTTT. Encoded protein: CASSPLTLNTEAFF.

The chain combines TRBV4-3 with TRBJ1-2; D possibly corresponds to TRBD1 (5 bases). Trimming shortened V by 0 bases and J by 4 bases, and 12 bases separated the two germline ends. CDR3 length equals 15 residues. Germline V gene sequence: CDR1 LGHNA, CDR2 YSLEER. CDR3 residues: CASSQDLGRAYGYTF. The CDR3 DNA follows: TGCGCCAGCAGCCAAGATCTTGGCAGGGCCTATGGCTACACCTTC.

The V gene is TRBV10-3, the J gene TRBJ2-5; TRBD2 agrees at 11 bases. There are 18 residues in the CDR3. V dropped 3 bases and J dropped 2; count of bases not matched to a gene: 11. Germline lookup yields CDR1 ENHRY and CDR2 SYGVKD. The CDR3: CAISDSASGGPPQETQYF. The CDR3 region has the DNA TGTGCCATCAGTGATTCAGCTAGCGGGGGGCCCCCTCAAGAGACCCAGTACTTC.

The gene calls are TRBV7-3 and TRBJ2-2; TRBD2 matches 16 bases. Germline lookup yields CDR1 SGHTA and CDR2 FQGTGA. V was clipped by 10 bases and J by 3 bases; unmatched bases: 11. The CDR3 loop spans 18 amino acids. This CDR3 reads CATHPGLAGGRYTGELFF. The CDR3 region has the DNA TGTGCCACGCACCCGGGACTAGCGGGGGGGCGATACACCGGGGAGCTGTTTTTT.

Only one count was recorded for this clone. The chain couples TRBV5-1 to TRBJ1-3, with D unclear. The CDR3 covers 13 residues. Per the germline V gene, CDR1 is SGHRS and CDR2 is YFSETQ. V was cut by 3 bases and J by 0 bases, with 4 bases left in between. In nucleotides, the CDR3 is TGCGCCAGCAGCTCAGGCTCTGGAAACACCATATATTTT. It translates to CASSSGSGNTIYF.

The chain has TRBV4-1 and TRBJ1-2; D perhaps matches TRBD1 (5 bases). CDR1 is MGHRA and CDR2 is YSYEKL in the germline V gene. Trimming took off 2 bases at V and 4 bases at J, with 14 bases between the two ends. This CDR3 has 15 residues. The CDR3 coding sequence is TGCGCCAGCAGCCAACCTTACCCAGGGATCTATGGCTACACCTTC. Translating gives CASSQPYPGIYGYTF.

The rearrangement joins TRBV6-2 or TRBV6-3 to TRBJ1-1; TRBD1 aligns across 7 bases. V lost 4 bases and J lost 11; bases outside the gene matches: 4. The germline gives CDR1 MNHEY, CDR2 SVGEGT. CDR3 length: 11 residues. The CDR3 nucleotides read TGTGCCAGCAGTTTGGGACAGTTGGCTTTCTTT. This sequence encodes CASSLGQLAFF.

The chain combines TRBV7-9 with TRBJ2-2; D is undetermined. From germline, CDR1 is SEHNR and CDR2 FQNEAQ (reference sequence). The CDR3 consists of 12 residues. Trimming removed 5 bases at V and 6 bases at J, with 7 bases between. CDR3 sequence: CASSPSPGELFF. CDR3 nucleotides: TGTGCCAGCAGCCCCTCCCCCGGGGAGCTGTTTTTT.

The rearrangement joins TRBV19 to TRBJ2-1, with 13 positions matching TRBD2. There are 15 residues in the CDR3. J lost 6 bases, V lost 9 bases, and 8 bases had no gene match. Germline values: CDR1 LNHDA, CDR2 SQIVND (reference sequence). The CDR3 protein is CASFPGLAGVNEQFF. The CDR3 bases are TGTGCCAGCTTCCCCGGACTAGCGGGGGTCAATGAGCAGTTCTTC.

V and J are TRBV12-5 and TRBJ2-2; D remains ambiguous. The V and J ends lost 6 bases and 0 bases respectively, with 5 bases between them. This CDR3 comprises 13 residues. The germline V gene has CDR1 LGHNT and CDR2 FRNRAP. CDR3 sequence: CASGPANTGELFF. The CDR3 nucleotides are TGTGCTAGTGGCCCAGCGAACACCGGGGAGCTGTTTTTT.

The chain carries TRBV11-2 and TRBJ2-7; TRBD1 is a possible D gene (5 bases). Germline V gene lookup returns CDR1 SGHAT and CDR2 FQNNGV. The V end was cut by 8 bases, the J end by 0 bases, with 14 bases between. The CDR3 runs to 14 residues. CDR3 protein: CASGKQESSYEQYF. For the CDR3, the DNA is TGTGCCAGCGGAAAACAGGAGAGCTCCTACGAGCAGTACTTC.

The CDR3 loop reads CASSYVGANYGYTF. The CDR3 DNA follows: TGTGCCAGCAGTTACGTGGGGGCCAACTATGGCTACACCTTC. The rearrangement uses TRBV6-2 or TRBV6-3 and TRBJ1-2, with D tentatively TRBD1 (6 bases). Germline V gene lookup returns CDR1 MNHEY and CDR2 SVGEGT. The CDR3 extends over 14 amino acids. V lost 2 bases and J lost 2, with 9 bases in between.

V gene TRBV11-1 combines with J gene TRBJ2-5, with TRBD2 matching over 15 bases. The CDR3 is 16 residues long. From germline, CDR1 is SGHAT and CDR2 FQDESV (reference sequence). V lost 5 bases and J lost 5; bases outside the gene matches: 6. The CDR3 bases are TGTGCCAGCAGCAGAGGACTAGCGGGGGGGAGCGAGACCCAGTACTTC. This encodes CASSRGLAGGSETQYF.

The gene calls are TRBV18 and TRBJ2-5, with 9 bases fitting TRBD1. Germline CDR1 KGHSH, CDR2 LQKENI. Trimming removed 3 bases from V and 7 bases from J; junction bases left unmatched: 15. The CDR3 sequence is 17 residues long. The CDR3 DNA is TGTGCCAGCTCACCCCGCCCCGGGACAGGGACCCCGGTGACCCAGTACTTC. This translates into CASSPRPGTGTPVTQYF.

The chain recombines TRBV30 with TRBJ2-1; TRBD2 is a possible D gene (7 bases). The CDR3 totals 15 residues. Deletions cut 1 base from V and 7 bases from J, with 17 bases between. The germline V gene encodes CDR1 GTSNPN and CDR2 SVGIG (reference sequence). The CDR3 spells CAWSEVGGPGNEQFF. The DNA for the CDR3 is TGTGCCTGGAGTGAGGTGGGGGGGCCGGGGAATGAGCAGTTCTTC.

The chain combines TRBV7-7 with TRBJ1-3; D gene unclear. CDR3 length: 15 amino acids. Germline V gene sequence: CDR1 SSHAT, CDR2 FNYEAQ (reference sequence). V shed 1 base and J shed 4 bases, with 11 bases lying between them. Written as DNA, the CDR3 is TGTGCCAGCAGCTTAGGGCGGGGTTCGGGAAACACCATATATTTT. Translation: CASSLGRGSGNTIYF.

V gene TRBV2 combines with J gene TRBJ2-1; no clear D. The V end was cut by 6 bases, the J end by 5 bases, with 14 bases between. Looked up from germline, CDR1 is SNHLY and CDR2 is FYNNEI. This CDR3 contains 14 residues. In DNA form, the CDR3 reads TGTGCCAGCAGCCTCCAACTGGTGGACAATGAGCAGTTCTTC. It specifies CASSLQLVDNEQFF.